The present T cell receptor beta chain was sequenced within a study of blood T cells in healthy people across ages. Study-wide results and limits: Among T cells, TCR beta diversity per million cells dropped roughly linearly as age rose.

Then a second PCR, running roughly 7 to 11 cycles, was carried out with a sample-barcoded 5' primer and a J-beta primer mix. MiXCR was run by TCRdb on the 5' RACE reads, yielding one entry per CDR3 protein. Here the sample spans approximately 290,000 distinct CDR3 sequences, around 30% being singletons. Notes on this clonotype: What it binds is unknown. One end of the junction does not line up with germline, which may come from a read error.

There were at least 5.5 micrograms of total RNA extracted from every sample. The V gene's germline CDR1 is SQVTM and CDR2 ANQGSEA. The CDR3 covers 11 residues. This chain connects TRBV29-1 to TRBJ2-1; D ambiguous. The sequence was collected from a woman aged 70-85 years in good health. Sequenced: blood. The CDR3 region has the DNA TGCGGCGTTGCGCTACAAAATGAGCAGTTCTTC. Encoded protein: CGVALQNEQFF.